The clone carrying this T cell receptor (beta chain) was seen only once. This table comes from immunoSEQ multiplex PCR, and its TCRdb copy is limited to in-frame clones, with some not included. In the table there are under 100,000 clones, around 90% of which are singletons. The source of the sample is a study of OX40 agonist ivuxolimab in advanced cancers. The CDR3 has 15 residues. Per the germline V gene, CDR1 is LNHDA and CDR2 is SQIVND (reference sequence). V lost 8 bases to trimming and J lost 2 bases; unmatched junction nucleotides: 7. V usage is TRBV19 and J usage is TRBJ1-4; 8 bases map to TRBD1. The source material was CD4+ or CD8+ T cells sorted from blood, sampled in a trial of the OX40 agonist ivuxolimab. The sequence came from an adult with an advanced solid tumor such as melanoma, head and neck, liver or kidney cancer. CDR3 protein: CASRPTGVTNEKLFF. CDR3 nucleotides: TGTGCCAGTCGACCGACAGGGGTGACTAATGAAAAACTGTTTTTT.